The 2 T cell receptor beta chains presented below share a single source sample, sequenced in a study of blood T cells in healthy people across ages. A sample-barcoded 5' primer and a J-beta primer mix were used in a second PCR of about 6 to 11 cycles. TCRdb reprocessed the 5' RACE reads via MiXCR and lists one record per CDR3 protein. The repertoire includes 980,000 or so distinct CDR3 sequences, about 48% of them detected once, and about an eighth sits in the top ten. The specimen was blood. The receptor source for this set is a man younger than 40 in good health.

This clonotype was detected ten times or more. The genes are TRBV4-3 and TRBJ2-7; 9 nucleotides agree with TRBD1. Germline CDR1 is LGHNA and CDR2 is YSLEER. The CDR3 spans 18 residues. Germline trimming cut 0 bases from V and 3 bases from J; bases unmatched to any gene: 12. The CDR3 here is CASSQDRYQGTGNYEQYF. In nucleotides, the CDR3 is TGCGCCAGCAGCCAAGATAGATATCAGGGGACAGGGAACTACGAGCAGTACTTC.

About this clonotype: This sequence may be a read error, since a much larger clone differs from it by one base. The rearrangement uses TRBV12-3 or TRBV12-4 and TRBJ2-5; 13 bases match TRBD2. This CDR3 spans 16 amino acids. After removal of 6 bases from V and 8 bases from J, the junction contained 12 bases not matched to a gene. The CDR3 DNA sequence: TGTGCCAGCAGGCCGACTAGCGGGGGGACTTTTGCCACCCAGTACTTC. Translated: CASRPTSGGTFATQYF.